This T cell receptor beta chain was profiled in a study of beta chain features in type 1 diabetes. Study observations and caveats: Over-representation of high TCR-expressing cells was a possible consequence of cDNA sequencing.

A few counts support this clone. Antigen: not known. One end of the junction fails to match germline, which may point to a read error. The whole isolated RNA underwent reverse transcription, so sequencing captured expressed TCRB transcripts. Repertoires were generated with immunoSEQ multiplex PCR, while TCRdb's copy carries only in-frame clones and drops some. Of 140,000 or so clones in the sample, nearly 9.5% are singletons; the top ten hold roughly 0.7%. CDR1 and CDR2 (germline): SEHNR, FQNEAQ (reference sequence). The CDR3 spans 12 residues. Sequencing was done on a sample of central memory CD4+ T cells from blood. The sequence came from a man younger than 35 in good health. The gene calls are TRBV7-9 and TRBJ1-5; 9 bases agree with TRBD1. For the CDR3, the DNA is TGTGCCAGCACCACCGGAGGACAGGGGACGAATTTT. Translating gives CASTTGGQGTNF. The full variable domain, its missing parts supplied by reference TRBV7-9 and TRBJ1-5, is DTGVSQNPRHKITKRGQNVTFRCDPISEHNRLYWYRQTLGQGPEFLTYFQNEAQLEKSRLLSDRFSAERPKGSFSTLEIQRTEQGDSAMYLCASTTGGQGTNFGDGTRLSIL.